Listed below are T cell receptor beta chains from one sample, sequenced in a study of cytomegalovirus exposure and HLA in healthy donors. Data came from immunoSEQ multiplex PCR; TCRdb stores just in-frame clones and leaves some out. The table shows 200,000 or so clones, with roughly 80% occurring only once. The sequencing sample was made of PBMCs. The receptors were sampled from a woman aged 50 to 60 in good health and CMV-seropositive. Both conserved end residues are part of each CDR3. Each record gives: D gene, V gene, J gene, clone size, CDR3 DNA, CDR3 protein. D genes are given only for firm matches. Some rows have no size entry. The others give once, few or many, or a class for an expanded clone.

>-|TRBV28|TRBJ2-3|few
TGTGCCAGCAGTATCCCAGGGACAGATACGCAGTATTTT
CASSIPGTDTQYF
>TRBD2|TRBV28|TRBJ2-7|-
TGTGCCAGCAGTTTACGGGTAGCGGGGGCGGGGGAGCAGTACTTC
CASSLRVAGAGEQYF
>-|TRBV7-3|TRBJ2-1|-
TGTGCCAGCAGCCCCCTCCGGGAGTCGGCGAGCCATGAGCAGTTCTTC
CASSPLRESASHEQFF
>TRBD2|TRBV6-1|TRBJ2-7|-
TGTGCCAGCATCGGGGGGGCCTCCTACGAGCAGTACTTC
CASIGGASYEQYF
>TRBD1|TRBV28|TRBJ2-3|-
TGTGCCAGCAGTTTATGGGGGACAGGGGGCGGCACAGATACGCAGTATTTT
CASSLWGTGGGTDTQYF
>TRBD1|TRBV7-9|TRBJ1-3|few
TGTGCCAGCAGGAAGGACAGGGAAAACACCATATATTTT
CASRKDRENTIYF
>-|TRBV20-1|TRBJ1-2|-
TGCAGTGCTATTAAGGGGGGCTACACCTTC
CSAIKGGYTF
>TRBD1|TRBV28|TRBJ2-5|-
TGTGCCAGCAGAAGAGAGGACAGGCTCCAAGAGACCCAGTACTTC
CASRREDRLQETQYF
>-|TRBV5-7|TRBJ2-7|-
TGTGCCAGCAGTTTCAGACAGGCTGATACCTACGAGCAGTACTTC
CASSFRQADTYEQYF
>-|TRBV7-9|TRBJ1-5|-
TGTGCCAGCAGCCCGCTAAATCAGCCCCAGCATTTT
CASSPLNQPQHF
>-|TRBV7-9|TRBJ1-2|-
TGTGCCAGCAGCGGGGGGGGCTCCGTAGGTTATGGCTACACCTTC
CASSGGGSVGYGYTF
>-|TRBV29-1|TRBJ2-1|-
TGCAGCGTTGAACGAGAATACTACAATGAGCAGTTCTTC
CSVEREYYNEQFF
>TRBD1|TRBV30|TRBJ2-6|few
TGTGCCTGGGGGACAGGCAACTCTGGGGCCAACGTCCTGACTTTC
CAWGTGNSGANVLTF
>TRBD2|TRBV4-2|TRBJ2-7|-
TGTGCCAGCAGCCAAGGGCCAGCGGGGGGGCTGAGCTCCTACGAGCAGTACTTC
CASSQGPAGGLSSYEQYF
>-|TRBV7-9|TRBJ2-2|once
TGTTCCAGCACCACAAACACCGGGGAGCTGTTTTTT
CSSTTNTGELFF
>-|TRBV4-3|TRBJ2-1|-
TGCGCCAGCAGCCAAGATTGGCCCCCCTCCTACAATGAGCAGTTCTTC
CASSQDWPPSYNEQFF